This TCR beta chain stems from a study of PD-L1 blockade in urothelial cancer. Study information: Male sex and bladder-origin urothelial cancer characterized about 85% of the roughly 29 patients.

Study-level findings and limits: Tumor-associated clones in blood expanded more at 3 weeks in durable-benefit patients.

Trimming took 0 bases from V and 5 from J; bases not matched to a gene: 11. Germline V gene data show CDR1 as KGHSH and CDR2 as LQKENI. The CDR3 runs to 18 residues. TCRdb keeps only in-frame clones here, not all; method: immunoSEQ multiplex PCR. This table has 40,000 to 55,000 clones, about 90% appearing once. Of note for this clone: Its target is not known.

The sample's time point: peripheral blood 6 weeks after treatment start. J is TRBJ2-5 and V is TRBV18; TRBD1 aligns across 11 bases. This specimen consisted of PBMCs, obtained around atezolizumab (anti-PD-L1) treatment. The receptor comes from a man aged 70 or older with urothelial cancer. CDR3 coding DNA: TGTGCCAGCTCACCACCGGGGACAGGGGGAATCGTAGCGGAGACCCAGTACTTC. Translation gives CASSPPGTGGIVAETQYF. Complete variable domain (other parts from reference TRBV18 and TRBJ2-5): NAGVMQNPRHLVRRRGQEARLRCSPMKGHSHVYWYRQLPEEGLKFMVYLQKENIIDESGMPKERFSAEFPKEGPSILRIQQVVRGDSAAYFCASSPPGTGGIVAETQYFGPGTRLLVL.